The entry below describes one TCR beta chain. Its antigen is still unknown. The CDR3 is 15 amino acids. CDR1 MDHEN and CDR2 SYDVKM come from the germline V gene. Trimming removed 5 bases at V and 2 bases at J, with 14 bases between. Method: immunoSEQ multiplex PCR; TCRdb's copy keeps in-frame clones and lacks some. Among over 25,000 clones, roughly 78% were seen once, and the ten largest hold approximately 35%. This record comes from a study of T cells in localized non-small cell lung cancer. General study points: Compared with tumor, uninvolved adjacent lung displayed greater T cell clonality, ranking highest overall. Longer overall survival was linked to higher blood T cell density. A median of around 60 clones ranked among the top 100 in tumor appeared in adjacent lung. Heterogeneity remains possible because sequencing was limited to only one tumor region.

This chain connects TRBV28 to TRBJ2-3; tentative D call: TRBD1 (6 bases). The TCR sequence derives from a male donor older than 55 with stage II squamous cell lung carcinoma. Specimen: peripheral blood, collected before any cancer treatment. CDR3 sequence reads: CASSITGSPTDTQYF. As DNA, the CDR3 is TGTGCCAGCAGTATAACAGGGAGTCCCACAGATACGCAGTATTTT.